Presented here are 28 T cell receptor beta chains from one specimen sequenced in a study of blood T cell repertoires in COVID-19 (dated by TCRdb to the early 2020s). Receptor amplification or capture employed the immunoSEQ multiplex PCR assay. TCRdb re-hosts the immuneACCESS table, in-frame sequences only. Its copies lack some clones; in the studies checked, an unresolved V gene accounts for under half of them, and the cause for the rest is not known. This sample has about 480,000 clones in its table, and around 90% of those were observed once. Together, the top ten hold around 8% of the sample. Specimen: peripheral blood. The receptors here all came from a woman between 50 and 59 years old with COVID-19, enrolled during active disease.

The V and J genes are TRBV5-1 and TRBJ2-1, with D maybe TRBD2 (5 bases). Germline V gene lookup returns CDR1 SGHRS and CDR2 YFSETQ. This CDR3 comprises 15 residues. Trimming took 1 base from V and 7 from J, leaving 15 bases between them. The CDR3 coding sequence is TGCGCCAGCAGCTTGTTCTCGGGGTTCACAAATGAGCAGTTCTTC. Its translation: CASSLFSGFTNEQFF.

The rearrangement uses TRBV30 and TRBJ1-1; D gene ambiguous. V lost 2 bases, J lost 5 bases, and 12 bases lay in between. The CDR3 contains 13 residues. Germline assignment: CDR1 GTSNPN and CDR2 SVGIG (reference sequence). DNA of the CDR3: TGTGCCTGGAGTTTGCGGGTTGGGACTGAAGCTTTCTTT. It yields the protein CAWSLRVGTEAFF.

The chain is built from TRBV2 and TRBJ2-6; no reliable D call. Germline loops: CDR1 SNHLY, CDR2 FYNNEI. This CDR3 is built from 14 residues. Trimming left V 4 bases short and J 0 bases short, with 4 bases between. The CDR3, as DNA: TGTGCCAGCAGTGTGTACTCTGGGGCCAACGTCCTGACTTTC. This codes for CASSVYSGANVLTF.

The J gene is TRBJ1-3, the V gene TRBV6-1; D is unresolved. This CDR3 contains 15 residues. Trimming left V 2 bases short and J 4 bases short, with 12 bases between. Germline assignment: CDR1 MNHNS and CDR2 SASEGT. The CDR3 loop reads CASSEIGGVGNTIYF. CDR3 DNA sequence: TGTGCCAGCAGTGAAATCGGCGGAGTAGGAAACACCATATATTTT.

This clone has just a few counts. This chain uses TRBV4-1 with TRBJ2-2, with no clear D. Trimming took off 4 bases at V and 3 bases at J, with 9 bases between the two ends. Germline CDR1 and CDR2: MGHRA and YSYEKL. This CDR3 contains 14 residues. CDR3 bases: TGCGCCAGCAGCCCGGTCTCCTACACCGGGGAGCTGTTTTTT. This encodes CASSPVSYTGELFF.

The CDR3 is CASSPGAAPYEQYF. In DNA form, the CDR3 reads TGTGCCAGCAGCCCCGGAGCAGCGCCCTACGAGCAGTACTTC. The chain recombines TRBV9 with TRBJ2-7, with D unclear. Deletions cut 4 bases from V and 2 bases from J, with 13 bases between. The germline gives CDR1 SGDLS, CDR2 YYNGEE. The CDR3 is 14 residues long.

The genes are TRBV29-1 and TRBJ1-2; D gene uncertain. Germline values: CDR1 SQVTM, CDR2 ANQGSEA. There are 12 residues in the CDR3. Trimming took off 5 bases at V and 8 bases at J, with 15 bases between the two ends. DNA of the CDR3: TGCAGCGTTCTAGACCGACTCGGCGGCTACACCTTC. It is translated as CSVLDRLGGYTF. The complete variable domain, with remaining parts taken from reference TRBV29-1 and TRBJ1-2, reads SAVISQKPSRDICQRGTSLTIQCQVDSQVTMMFWYRQQPGQSLTLIATANQGSEATYESGFVIDKFPISRPNLTFSTLTVSNMSPEDSSIYLCSVLDRLGGYTFGSGTRLTVV.

The chain carries TRBV6-5 and TRBJ1-2, with 7 bases that match TRBD1. The CDR3 length is 10 residues. Germline V gene sequence: CDR1 MNHEY, CDR2 SVGAGI. V was pared by 11 bases and J by 4 bases, with 1 base of the junction left unmatched. The CDR3 sequence is CAAGGYGYTF. CDR3 DNA sequence: TGTGCCGCAGGGGGCTATGGCTACACCTTC.

This clone was picked up one time. V is TRBV2 and J is TRBJ2-7, with D possibly matching TRBD2 (6 bases). Trimming took 1 base from V and 0 from J, leaving 10 bases between them. The CDR3 totals 15 residues. CDR1 is SNHLY, CDR2 FYNNEI, per germline. Here the CDR3 DNA reads TGTGCCAGCAGTGAAGGGATAGCGGCCTCCTACGAGCAGTACTTC. Translation: CASSEGIAASYEQYF. Filled out from reference TRBV2 and TRBJ2-7, the complete variable domain reads EPEVTQTPSHQVTQMGQEVILRCVPISNHLYFYWYRQILGQKVEFLVSFYNNEISEKSEIFDDQFSVERPDGSNFTLKIRSTKLEDSAMYFCASSEGIAASYEQYFGPGTRLTVT.

The CDR3 nucleotides read TGTGCCAGCAGCCAAGCAAGAGGCGGGGGGGCCCCGGAGCTGTTTTTT. It codes for CASSQARGGGAPELFF. The chain joins TRBV4-2 to TRBJ2-2; 9 nucleotides align to TRBD2. Per the germline V gene, CDR1 is LGHNA and CDR2 is YNFKEQ. The CDR3 has 16 amino acids. Unmatched junction bases numbered 10, after V lost 1 base and J lost 10 bases.

The chain recombines TRBV7-8 with TRBJ1-4; the D gene is possibly TRBD1 (6 bases). The ends were cut back, 3 bases at V and 8 bases at J, with 16 bases in the middle. Germline-derived CDR1 and CDR2 are SGHVS and FQNEAQ. The CDR3 length is 15 residues. CDR3 amino acids: CASSFGGAGVEKLFF. The CDR3 coding sequence is TGTGCCAGCAGCTTTGGGGGCGCCGGGGTGGAAAAACTGTTTTTT.

J is TRBJ2-3 and V is TRBV6-4; 7 nucleotides match TRBD1. Germline CDR1 reads MRHNA; CDR2 reads SNTAGT. The CDR3 length is 13 residues. The J segment lost 7 bases and the V segment lost 0 bases, leaving 1 base of the junction unmatched. CDR3 loop: CASSDSGGHTQYF. The CDR3 coding sequence is TGTGCCAGCAGTGACTCAGGGGGCCATACGCAGTATTTT.

The rearrangement links TRBV10-1 to TRBJ2-1; tentatively, D is TRBD2 (5 bases). This CDR3 contains 14 residues. CDR1 is WNHNN, CDR2 SYGVQD, per germline (reference sequence). V was pared by 0 bases and J by 5 bases, with 8 bases between. The CDR3 protein is CASSESGGHNEQFF. The CDR3 bases are TGCGCCAGCAGTGAGTCTGGAGGTCACAATGAGCAGTTCTTC.

V gene TRBV12-3 or TRBV12-4 combines with J gene TRBJ2-2, with D maybe TRBD1 (6 bases). The CDR3 is 13 amino acids. V was pared by 8 bases and J by 7 bases, with 14 bases between. CDR3 sequence (DNA): TGTGCCAGCCTAACAGGGTTCATCGGGGAGCTGTTTTTT. Residues: CASLTGFIGELFF.

J is TRBJ2-7 and V is TRBV2; 14 nucleotides align to TRBD2. Trimming cost V 7 bases and J 6 bases; bases outside gene matches: 11. This CDR3 is built from 16 residues. Germline CDR1 reads SNHLY; CDR2 reads FYNNEI. The CDR3, as DNA: TGTGCCAGCAAGGCGACTAGCGGGGGGGCGGGTCTCGAGCAGTACTTC. Protein: CASKATSGGAGLEQYF.

The CDR3: CATSRDWRRVEDNEQFF. CDR3 bases: TGTGCCACCAGCAGAGATTGGAGGAGGGTTGAGGACAATGAGCAGTTCTTC. The chain carries TRBV15 and TRBJ2-1; D is perhaps TRBD2 (6 bases). V lost 0 bases to trimming and J lost 5 bases, with 17 bases between them. Germline V lookup: CDR1 LNHNV, CDR2 YYDKDF (reference sequence). The CDR3 is 17 amino acids.

The CDR3 region is CASSFGQTATNEKLFF. CDR3 DNA sequence: TGCGCCAGCAGCTTTGGACAGACTGCAACTAATGAAAAACTGTTTTTT. The J gene is TRBJ1-4, the V gene TRBV5-1; D perhaps matches TRBD1 (6 bases). The CDR3 spans 16 residues. V gave up 2 bases and J gave up 0 bases, with 11 bases separating them. Germline V gene data show CDR1 as SGHRS and CDR2 as YFSETQ.

The rearrangement joins TRBV2 to TRBJ2-5; 9 bases are shared with TRBD1. The CDR3 has 16 amino acids. Germline lookup yields CDR1 SNHLY and CDR2 FYNNEI. J gave up 7 bases and V 6 bases, and 15 bases lay outside the gene matches. The CDR3 here is CASSQRGQGRRGTQYF. CDR3 DNA: TGTGCCAGCAGCCAGCGAGGACAGGGGAGGAGGGGGACCCAGTACTTC.

The rearrangement joins TRBV11-2 to TRBJ1-5; 7 bases align to TRBD1. The CDR3 is 13 residues long. Per the germline V gene, CDR1 is SGHAT and CDR2 is FQNNGV. Unmatched junction bases numbered 6, after V lost 5 bases and J lost 8 bases. CDR3 sequence: CASSRDRGEPQHF. The CDR3 DNA sequence: TGTGCCAGCAGCCGGGACAGAGGAGAGCCCCAGCATTTT.

The chain has TRBV6-5 and TRBJ1-5, with a tentative D call TRBD1 (5 bases). V was cut by 0 bases and J by 2 bases, with 8 bases left in between. The CDR3 is 15 amino acids. The germline V gene encodes CDR1 MNHEY and CDR2 SVGAGI. The CDR3 here is CASSYSGVGNQPQHF. CDR3 nucleotides: TGTGCCAGCAGTTACTCAGGGGTTGGCAATCAGCCCCAGCATTTT.

V is TRBV6-5 and J is TRBJ1-2, with 7 bases lining up with TRBD1. CDR1 is MNHEY, CDR2 SVGAGI, per germline. With V trimmed by 4 bases and J by 2 bases, 4 bases remained unmatched. This CDR3 region has 14 residues. The CDR3 DNA follows: TGTGCCAGCAGTTTATCACAGGGGAACTATGGCTACACCTTC. It translates to CASSLSQGNYGYTF.

The chain links TRBV5-1 to TRBJ1-1; TRBD1 is a possible D gene (5 bases). Trimming removed 4 bases from V and 2 bases from J, with 12 bases in between. The CDR3 extends over 14 amino acids. The germline CDR1 and CDR2 sequences are SGHRS and YFSETQ. The CDR3 coding sequence is TGCGCCAGCAGCGCCGCGACAGTAAACACTGAAGCTTTCTTT. It specifies CASSAATVNTEAFF. Drawing the rest from reference TRBV5-1 and TRBJ1-1, the complete variable domain is KAGVTQTPRYLIKTRGQQVTLSCSPISGHRSVSWYQQTPGQGLQFLFEYFSETQRNKGNFPGRFSGRQFSNSRSEMNVSTLELGDSALYLCASSAATVNTEAFFGQGTRLTVV.

CDR3 residues: CASSPTGLPYGYTF. In nucleotides, the CDR3 is TGTGCCAGTAGTCCAACCGGACTGCCCTATGGCTACACCTTC. The chain has TRBV19 and TRBJ1-2; no clear D. The CDR3 sequence is 14 residues long. Trimming stripped 5 bases from V and 4 bases from J, with 14 bases between. Germline V gene lookup returns CDR1 LNHDA and CDR2 SQIVND (reference sequence).

The count of this clone is one. The gene calls are TRBV6-5 and TRBJ1-6, with 8 bases aligning to TRBD1. This CDR3 spans 15 amino acids. V shed 6 bases, J shed 7 bases, and the junction held 8 bases outside the gene matches. The germline V gene encodes CDR1 MNHEY and CDR2 SVGAGI. The CDR3 bases are TGTGCCAGCAGGACAGGGGCGTCACGGAATTCACCCCTCCACTTT. It codes for CASRTGASRNSPLHF.

In this sample, this clone turned up once. This chain uses TRBV5-6 with TRBJ1-1; perhaps TRBD1 as D (6 bases). Trimming stripped 5 bases from V and 7 bases from J, with 9 bases between. Germline V lookup: CDR1 SGHDT, CDR2 YYEEEE. This CDR3 region has 11 residues. The CDR3 protein is CASRLRGEAFF. CDR3 nucleotides: TGTGCCAGCAGACTCAGGGGTGAAGCTTTCTTT.

This sequence joins TRBV18 and TRBJ1-2; TRBD1 aligns across 7 bases. The germline V gene has CDR1 KGHSH and CDR2 LQKENI. The CDR3 length is 14 residues. V gave up 3 bases and J gave up 6 bases; unmatched junction bases: 7. The CDR3 here is CASSPTGTEDGYTF. As DNA, the CDR3 is TGTGCCAGCTCACCGACCGGGACAGAAGATGGCTACACCTTC.

The V gene is TRBV12-1, the J gene TRBJ2-5; the D segment call TRBD1 is taken from the table without a DNA check. TRBV12-1 is designated a pseudogene. The CDR3 consists of 18 residues. The CDR3 spells CASAQRGAPPDWRETQYF. The CDR3 DNA reads as TGTGCCAGCGCTCAAAGGGGTGCCCCGCCGGATTGGCGGGAGACCCAGTACTTC.

V usage is TRBV14 and J usage is TRBJ2-7; D call uncertain. V lost 4 bases and J lost 9, with 13 bases in between. CDR3 size: 12 residues. Per germline, CDR1 SGHDN and CDR2 FVKESK. The chain's CDR3 is CASSLSNRAQYF. The CDR3 DNA reads TGTGCCAGCAGCCTCTCAAATAGAGCGCAGTACTTC.